This TCR beta chain was profiled in a study of a mutant IDH1 vaccine in newly diagnosed glioma. Whole-study context: The start of vaccination came 4-6 weeks after radiotherapy alone, or with temozolomide cycles. The earlier regimen, radiotherapy, temozolomide, or both, was most often both.

Generated by immunoSEQ multiplex PCR, the TCRdb table keeps only in-frame clones and is missing some. The sample records some 33,000 clones, approximately 87% being singletons. The time point: week 23, last vaccination. Doses of 300 ug of mutant IDH1 20-mer peptide were given with topical imiquimod. Remarks on this clone: Its antigen is not known.

General study findings and limits: Vaccination elicited immune responses in approximately 92% of patients.

This clonotype was sampled from a man aged 35-49 years with glioma. This material consisted of PBMCs, taken from a glioma patient whose treatment included an IDH1 peptide vaccine.

This CDR3 is CASKEGARFGEAFF. CDR3 bases: TGTGCCAGCAAAGAGGGGGCGCGATTCGGTGAAGCTTTCTTT. The chain links TRBV11-2 to TRBJ1-1, with TRBD1 identical over 7 bases. V was clipped by 7 bases and J by 7 bases; unmatched bases: 12. CDR3 length: 14 residues. Per germline, CDR1 SGHAT and CDR2 FQNNGV. Looking up the rest from reference TRBV11-2 and TRBJ1-1 gives the full variable domain: EAGVAQSPRYKIIEKRQSVAFWCNPISGHATLYWYQQILGQGPKLLIQFQNNGVVDDSQLPKDRFSAERLKGVDSTLKIQPAKLEDSAVYLCASKEGARFGEAFFGQGTRLTVV.